This record concerns one T cell receptor (beta chain) sequence. Its antigen is still unknown. The input lacks base qualities; no much larger clone sits a single base away. The 15 to 20 healthy controls were blood donors whose buffy coats were used; they had a median age of roughly 50 years (range about 21-75), and more than 45% were female. Positive magnetic bead selection on an AutoMACS was used to isolate CD4+ and CD8+ cells, with flow cytometry used to check purity. Ficoll-Paque PLUS density gradient separation was used to isolate peripheral blood mononuclear cells. DNA from CD4-enriched, CD8-enriched or PBMC samples was extracted using Nucleospin Tissue or Tissue XS kits and then quantified on a Qubit 2.0 fluorometer. The immunoSEQ assay was applied to genomic DNA for TCRB CDR3 sequencing. The authors' pipeline ran thus. Analyses were restricted to productive TCRB rearrangements. Clonality was calculated as a Shannon entropy-based productive clonality index, and a clone was defined by a unique TCRB CDR3 sequence. Repertoire overlap between two samples was calculated from the template counts of each clone relative to total templates per sample. A correlation with a Spearman r of 0.55 to 0.65 was found between V-gene usage by flow cytometry and V-gene usage by TCRB sequencing. TCRdb obtained this table from immuneACCESS and retained in-frame rearrangements with V and J assigned. These tables miss some clones; where compared with another copy, unresolved V genes account for less than half of the shortfall, and the remainder is unexplained. That table is the source of V, J and clone size, and D and trimming were worked out from the DNA. A total of about 6,700 clones appear in this sample, roughly 70% of them only once. The top ten constitute approximately 46% of the sample.

This sample was taken from a study of somatic mutations in cytotoxic T cells in rheumatoid arthritis (dated by TCRdb to about 2017). Regarding the study in general: Some V beta antibody-stained T-cell populations were flow-sorted on a FACSAria II or Sony SH800 at nearly 100% purity, and sorted V beta1+ cells also underwent TCRB sequencing. To characterize clonality, the study used TCRB deep sequencing while asking whether somatic mutations are carried by expanded CD8+ T-cell clones in newly diagnosed, untreated rheumatoid arthritis. Patient and control groups had essentially identical median ages. A total of some 62 rheumatoid arthritis patients and 15 to 20 healthy controls underwent TCRB deep sequencing. What the authors observed across the whole study: Viral specificity could not be ruled out by absence from virus-specific databases, and the antigen targets of the expanded CD8+ clones remained unknown. An increase of CD8+ clonality with age was seen in patients (Spearman r ≈ 0.49) but not in healthy controls. The largest CD8+ clone made up more than 20% of CD8+ cells in about an eighth of the roughly 65 patients, and blood and synovial fluid shared several identical CD8+ TCRB sequences. There was no significant difference in CD8+ T-cell clonality between rheumatoid arthritis patients and age-matched healthy controls. The finding that TRBV07 was slightly underrepresented in patients was left unadjusted for multiple comparisons.

The CDR3 starts with the cysteine, ends with the phenylalanine, and has 14 residues. Only the CDR3 DNA is retained, 42 bases long and in frame from the first base. V ends up 2 bases short and J 6 bases short, with an unmatched junction base count of 6. Based on the germline V gene (reference sequence), the CDR1 and CDR2 sequences are SGHKS and YYEKEE. Sequencing was done on a sample of CD8+ T cells sorted from blood. The sequence derives from a man aged 35-49 years in good health. The chain is made from TRBV5-5 and TRBJ2-7; TRBD1 fits 9 bases in the junction. In nucleotide form, the sequence is TGTGCCAGCAGCTTAGGACAGGGGCATATCGAGCAGTACTTC. The encoded protein is CASSLGQGHIEQYF.